This TCR beta chain was identified during a study of a mutant IDH1 vaccine in newly diagnosed glioma. At the level of the study: Vaccines were begun 4-6 weeks after radiotherapy alone, or with temozolomide cycles. At week 35 came visit V12, and visit V13 followed at week 47.

Noted time point: week 47, end of study. A single vaccine dose contained 300 ug of mutant IDH1 20-mer peptide, and topical imiquimod was used with it. As for this clone: Its target is not known.

The CDR3 length is 15 residues. Per the germline V gene, CDR1 is LNHNV and CDR2 is YYDKDF (reference sequence). V lost 5 bases, J lost 6 bases, and 9 bases stayed unmatched. Profiled with immunoSEQ multiplex PCR; TCRdb holds only in-frame clones, not every one. The sample has tens of thousands of clones; roughly 82% are singletons. The source is a young man with glioma. Some clones in this sample may be carry-over from other donors' samples. Here the sequenced sample was PBMCs, taken from a glioma patient whose treatment included an IDH1 peptide vaccine. The chain employs TRBV15 and TRBJ2-2; 7 bases align to TRBD1. Here the CDR3 reads CATSWGQSGSGELFF. The CDR3 coding sequence is TGTGCCACCAGCTGGGGACAGTCAGGGTCCGGGGAGCTGTTTTTT.